This is a list of T cell receptor beta chains from one sample in a study of early T cells in non-severe SARS-CoV-2 infection. TCRdb called the 5' RACE reads again in MiXCR, with one record for every CDR3 protein. Of around 64,000 distinct CDR3 sequences listed, about an eighth are singletons. Material for sequencing was whole blood. The receptor set was obtained from an adult who was a healthcare worker with PCR-confirmed SARS-CoV-2 infection or an uninfected control (not recorded which). Both conserved end residues are part of each CDR3. The D gene is left open where the match is weak. Some rows mark clone size as missing; the rest say once, few, many or name a class of expanded clone.

clone_size	v_call	d_call	j_call	cdr3_aa	cdr3_nt
few	TRBV12-3/TRBV12-4	NA	TRBJ1-2	CASKLSGGTGLGYTF	TGTGCCAGCAAGTTATCGGGGGGGACCGGTCTTGGCTACACCTTC
NA	TRBV20-1	NA	TRBJ1-4	CSAVAARNGELFF	TGCAGTGCTGTGGCGGCCCGGAACGGGGAACTGTTTTTT
many	TRBV5-1	NA	TRBJ2-1	CASRTDPSLDEQFF	TGCGCCAGCAGAACAGATCCTTCGCTGGATGAGCAGTTCTTC
many	TRBV7-2	NA	TRBJ1-3	CASSLNRAVSGNTIYF	TGTGCCAGCAGCTTGAACAGGGCAGTCTCTGGAAACACCATATATTTT
few	TRBV9	NA	TRBJ2-2	CASSAQGGTSNTGELFF	TGTGCCAGCAGCGCCCAGGGCGGGACATCAAACACCGGGGAGCTGTTTTTT
NA	TRBV19	NA	TRBJ2-5	CASSMLTQETQYF	TGTGCCAGTAGTATGCTTACCCAAGAGACCCAGTACTTC
few	TRBV20-1	NA	TRBJ1-5	CSASYGRGGSQPQHF	TGCAGTGCTAGTTACGGACGGGGGGGTAGTCAGCCCCAGCATTTT
many	TRBV27	NA	TRBJ1-5	CASSLTSNFNQPQHF	TGTGCCAGCAGTTTAACGAGCAATTTCAATCAGCCCCAGCATTTT
few	TRBV5-1	NA	TRBJ2-7	CASSTADGDYEQYF	TGCGCCAGCAGCACTGCGGACGGCGACTACGAGCAGTACTTC
NA	TRBV12-3/TRBV12-4	TRBD1	TRBJ1-1	CASRRGQGYTEAFF	TGTGCCAGCAGGCGGGGACAGGGGTACACTGAAGCTTTCTTT
NA	TRBV7-9	NA	TRBJ1-2	CASSFFMRDPYGYTF	TGTGCCAGCAGCTTCTTTATGAGGGATCCCTATGGCTACACCTTC
many	TRBV6-2/TRBV6-3	TRBD1	TRBJ1-4	CASSYRDRSDEKLFF	TGTGCCAGCAGTTACCGGGACAGGTCCGATGAAAAACTGTTTTTT
NA	TRBV29-1	NA	TRBJ2-2	CSVLPGTGELFF	TGCAGCGTTCTCCCCGGAACCGGGGAGCTGTTTTTT
few	TRBV18	TRBD1	TRBJ2-5	CASSPRDSQETQYF	TGTGCCAGCTCACCCCGGGACAGCCAAGAGACCCAGTACTTC
NA	TRBV29-1	NA	TRBJ1-1	CSGKTLNTEAFF	TGCAGCGGCAAGACACTTAACACTGAAGCTTTCTTT
NA	TRBV3-1	TRBD2	TRBJ2-1	CASSPSGRVYNEQFF	TGTGCCAGCAGCCCTAGCGGGAGGGTCTACAATGAGCAGTTCTTC
few	TRBV9	NA	TRBJ1-6	CASSPQGRFSPLHF	TGTGCCAGCAGCCCACAGGGAAGGTTTTCACCCCTCCACTTT
NA	TRBV14	TRBD2	TRBJ2-7	CASSPGSGRSYF	TGTGCCAGCAGCCCAGGAAGCGGGAGAAGTTACTTC
many	TRBV5-5	TRBD2	TRBJ2-1	CASSQAGATPNEQFF	TGTGCCAGCAGCCAAGCGGGGGCGACGCCCAATGAGCAGTTCTTC
many	TRBV5-1	NA	TRBJ1-1	CASSPGLANTEAFF	TGCGCCAGCAGCCCGGGGCTGGCGAACACTGAAGCTTTCTTT
few	TRBV9	NA	TRBJ2-7	CASSPGAGYEQYF	TGTGCCAGCAGCCCCGGCGCTGGGTACGAGCAGTACTTC
NA	TRBV6-6	NA	TRBJ2-2	CTGADGLLAGELFF	TGTACCGGAGCGGACGGACTCCTGGCCGGGGAGCTGTTTTTT
NA	TRBV18	TRBD2	TRBJ2-3	CASSFETSGRGDTQYF	TGTGCCAGCTCATTCGAGACTAGCGGGAGGGGAGATACGCAGTATTTT
NA	TRBV12-3/TRBV12-4	NA	TRBJ2-3	CASSSKVTDTQYF	TGTGCCAGCAGTTCGAAGGTTACAGATACGCAGTATTTT
NA	TRBV7-2	NA	TRBJ1-1	CASSPMAGNTEAFF	TGTGCCAGCAGCCCTATGGCAGGGAACACTGAAGCTTTCTTT
many	TRBV3-1	TRBD1	TRBJ2-7	CASRDRDRGSEQYF	TGTGCCAGCAGGGACCGGGACAGGGGGTCCGAGCAGTACTTC
many	TRBV5-6	NA	TRBJ1-2	CASSSYDGNYGYTF	TGTGCCAGCAGCTCCTATGACGGGAACTATGGCTACACCTTC